The entry that follows covers one TCR beta chain sequence. No antigen is known for it. TCRdb reprocessed the RT-PCR reads with MiXCR, giving one entry per CDR3 protein. The sample lists roughly 630,000 distinct CDR3 sequences, 14% seen once, with less than 8.5% in the top ten. Germline lookup yields CDR1 LGHDT and CDR2 YNNKEL (reference sequence). The CDR3 runs 14 residues. V was shortened by 1 base and J by 4 bases, with 10 bases between the two germline ends. The data originate from a study of response to subunit inactivated influenza vaccine. Notes on the study in general: Authors suggested few new T cells are recruited by each seasonal influenza vaccination.

J is TRBJ2-5 and V is TRBV3-1, with TRBD1 as a possible D gene (5 bases). Sample: PBMCs from blood, taken about 14 days before vaccination. The TCR comes from a man in his fifties who received an inactivated influenza vaccine. CDR3 loop: CASSQASQGETQYF. CDR3 nucleotides: TGTGCCAGCAGCCAAGCGTCGCAGGGAGAGACCCAGTACTTC.